The 9 T cell receptor beta chains listed next were all sequenced from one sample in a study of early T cells in non-severe SARS-CoV-2 infection (dated by TCRdb to the early 2020s). Library creation used 5' RACE. The listed sequencing device is NextSeq 500. TCRdb passed the public sequencing reads through fastp at Q25 and MiXCR, retaining productive beta sequences. When rows share a CDR3 protein, they turn into one entry using the most common DNA and genes. This sample lists around 57,000 distinct CDR3 sequences; 11% were detected once. The ten largest clonotypes hold 1.5% to 2% of the sample. The sequenced sample was whole blood. The receptor source for this set is an adult who was a healthcare worker with PCR-confirmed SARS-CoV-2 infection or an uninfected control (not recorded which).

This sequence joins TRBV11-1 and TRBJ2-3; 8 bases line up with TRBD1. V was pared by 5 bases and J by 2 bases, with 9 bases of the junction left unmatched. The CDR3 spans 16 residues. Germline V lookup: CDR1 SGHAT, CDR2 FQDESV (reference sequence). CDR3 coding DNA: TGTGCCAGCAGCCCATCCGGGACAGGTCACACAGATACGCAGTATTTT. Residues: CASSPSGTGHTDTQYF.

This chain connects TRBV6-2 or TRBV6-3 to TRBJ2-7, with TRBD1 identical over 9 bases. The germline gives CDR1 MNHEY, CDR2 SVGEGT. The CDR3 runs to 14 residues. Unmatched junction bases numbered 4, after V lost 1 base and J lost 6 bases. The DNA for the CDR3 is TGTGCCAGCAGTTACTACGGACAGGGGTTCGAGCAGTACTTC. It specifies CASSYYGQGFEQYF.

This clonotype was observed many times. The gene calls are TRBV12-3 or TRBV12-4 and TRBJ2-5, with 8 positions matching TRBD2. This CDR3 is 15 amino acids long. Germline trimming cut 3 bases from V and 4 bases from J; bases unmatched to any gene: 7. The CDR3 nucleotides are TGTGCCAGCAGTTTTCCGGCGGGGGGCAGAGAGACCCAGTACTTC. Translated, it gives CASSFPAGGRETQYF.

This clonotype came up many times. The genes are TRBV29-1 and TRBJ1-1; TRBD1 is a possible D gene (5 bases). Trimming cost V 1 base and J 7 bases, with 10 bases left between them. Germline CDR1 and CDR2: SQVTM and ANQGSEA. This CDR3 region has 12 residues. CDR3 bases: TGCAGCGTTGAAGGAGACAGTTTTGAAGCTTTCTTT. Translating it yields CSVEGDSFEAFF.

The rearrangement uses TRBV4-1 and TRBJ2-7, with D perhaps matching TRBD2 (5 bases). The CDR3 contains 14 residues. V gave up 0 bases and J gave up 5 bases, with 11 bases separating them. Germline V gene data show CDR1 as MGHRA and CDR2 as YSYEKL. The CDR3 nucleotides read TGCGCCAGCAGCCAAGAAGGAGGATACAACGAGCAGTACTTC. It translates to CASSQEGGYNEQYF.

This clonotype was picked up many times. DNA of the CDR3: TGTGCCAGCAGTTTAGGAACAGGGGTAGGTTCACCCCTCCACTTT. This sequence encodes CASSLGTGVGSPLHF. The V call is TRBV12-3 or TRBV12-4, the J call TRBJ1-6, with 7 bases fitting TRBD1. Trimming at V came to 1 base and at J to 9 bases, leaving 6 bases not matched to a gene. The CDR3 covers 15 residues.

This clonotype was picked up many times. The chain carries TRBV11-2 and TRBJ2-3; D perhaps matches TRBD2 (5 bases). There are 14 residues in the CDR3. Germline CDR1 and CDR2: SGHAT and FQNNGV. Trimming stripped 5 bases from V and 0 bases from J, with 9 bases between. Written as DNA, the CDR3 is TGTGCCAGCAGCCCGGGGTACAGCACAGATACGCAGTATTTT. Residues: CASSPGYSTDTQYF.

This clonotype has more than one count but fewer than ten. V usage is TRBV2 and J usage is TRBJ1-2; D call uncertain. The length of the CDR3 is 13 residues. The germline V gene encodes CDR1 SNHLY and CDR2 FYNNEI. Trimming left V 8 bases short and J 8 bases short, with 18 bases between. The CDR3 loop is CASPRIDGHGYTF. The CDR3 coding sequence is TGTGCCAGCCCTCGAATCGACGGCCACGGCTACACCTTC.

This clonotype showed up many times. The rearrangement uses TRBV25-1 and TRBJ1-5, with 7 bases identical to TRBD1. The CDR3 totals 14 residues. The germline V gene encodes CDR1 MGHDK and CDR2 SYGVNS. Trimming removed 6 bases from V and 9 bases from J; junction bases left unmatched: 11. CDR3 sequence (DNA): TGTGCCAGCAGATCGAGACAGGGACCAAGGCCCCAGCATTTT. Translation: CASRSRQGPRPQHF. The full variable domain, its missing parts supplied by reference TRBV25-1 and TRBJ1-5, is EADIYQTPRYLVIGTGKKITLECSQTMGHDKMYWYQQDPGMELHLIHYSYGVNSTEKGDLSSESTVSRIRTEHFPLTLESARPSHTSQYLCASRSRQGPRPQHFGDGTRLSIL.